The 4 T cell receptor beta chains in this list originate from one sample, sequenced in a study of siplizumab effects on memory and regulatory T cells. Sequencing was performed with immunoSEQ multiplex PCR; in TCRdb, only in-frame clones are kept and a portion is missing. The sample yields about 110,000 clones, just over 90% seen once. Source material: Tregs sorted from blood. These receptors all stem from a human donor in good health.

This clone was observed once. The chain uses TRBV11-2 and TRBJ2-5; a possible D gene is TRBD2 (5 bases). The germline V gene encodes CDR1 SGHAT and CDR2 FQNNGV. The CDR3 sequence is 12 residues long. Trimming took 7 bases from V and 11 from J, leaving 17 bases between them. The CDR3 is CASNLEALPQYF. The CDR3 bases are TGTGCCAGCAACTTGGAGGCGCTCCCGCAGTACTTC.

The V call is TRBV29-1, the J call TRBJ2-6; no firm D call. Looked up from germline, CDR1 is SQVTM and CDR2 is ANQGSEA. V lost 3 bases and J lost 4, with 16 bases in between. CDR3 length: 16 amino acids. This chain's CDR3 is CSVEGQERWGANVLTF. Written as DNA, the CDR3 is TGCAGCGTTGAGGGCCAGGAGCGCTGGGGGGCCAACGTCCTGACTTTC.

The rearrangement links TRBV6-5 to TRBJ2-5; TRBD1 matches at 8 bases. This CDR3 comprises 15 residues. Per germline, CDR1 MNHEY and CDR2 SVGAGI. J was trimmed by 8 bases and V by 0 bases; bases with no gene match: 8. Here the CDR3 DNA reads TGTGCCAGCAGTTACTCAGGGACAGGCCGGAGAACCCAGTACTTC. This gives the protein CASSYSGTGRRTQYF.

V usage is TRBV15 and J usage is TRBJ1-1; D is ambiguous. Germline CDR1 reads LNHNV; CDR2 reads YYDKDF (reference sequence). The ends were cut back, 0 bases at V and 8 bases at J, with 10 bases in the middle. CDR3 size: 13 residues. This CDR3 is CATSRDSVREAFF. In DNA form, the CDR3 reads TGTGCCACCAGCAGAGATTCGGTCCGAGAAGCTTTCTTT.